This TCR beta chain is drawn from a study of PD-1 blockade in classical Hodgkin lymphoma. Time point denoted: cycle 4 day 1 (C4D1), after less than 7 weeks of nivolumab. Each and every patient relapsed after autologous stem cell transplantation, and patients got differing brentuximab vedotin exposure. Thawed PBMCs were subjected to magnetic negative selection, which yielded isolated CD8+ T cells. TCRdb keeps only in-frame clones here, not all; method: immunoSEQ multiplex PCR. This sample has around 9,000 clones; approximately 80% occur once, and the top ten carry over 25%. The source material was CD8+ T cells from blood, sampled before the fourth cycle of nivolumab. The TCR was taken from a human donor with classical Hodgkin lymphoma.

CDR3 loop: CAWSVAGAYEQYF. The CDR3 DNA follows: TGTGCCTGGAGTGTGGCCGGAGCCTACGAGCAGTACTTC. The V call is TRBV30, the J call TRBJ2-7; no clear D. Between the trimmed V and J ends, which lost 0 bases and 2 bases, there was a span of 8 bases. Germline assignment: CDR1 GTSNPN and CDR2 SVGIG (reference sequence). CDR3 size: 13 residues.